The 5 T cell receptor beta chains in this list originate from one sample, sequenced in a study of shared clonotypes between healthy human individuals. Sequencing was performed with immunoSEQ multiplex PCR; in TCRdb, only in-frame clones are kept and a portion is missing. The data show over a million clones, about 96% seen once. The sample taken for sequencing was naive CD4+ T cells sorted from blood. Subset given: CD45RA+ positively selected. These TCRs come from a man younger than 45 in good health.

V usage is TRBV28 and J usage is TRBJ2-2; a possible D gene is TRBD1 (6 bases). Germline-derived CDR1 and CDR2 are MDHEN and SYDVKM. The V and J ends lost 5 bases and 1 base respectively, with 14 bases between them. This CDR3 is 16 amino acids long. This chain's CDR3 is CASSLRMTGNTGELFF. CDR3 in DNA: TGTGCCAGCAGTCTGCGTATGACAGGGAACACCGGGGAGCTGTTTTTT.

This clone was counted only a few times. The V call is TRBV6-6, the J call TRBJ2-2, with D hard to call. The CDR3 has 13 amino acids. V was trimmed by 4 bases and J by 1 base, leaving 4 bases between them. Per the germline V gene, CDR1 is MNHNY and CDR2 is SVGAGI (reference sequence). The CDR3 DNA reads as TGTGCCAGCAGTTTAAGGAACACCGGGGAGCTGTTTTTT. This sequence encodes CASSLRNTGELFF.

This chain joins TRBV6-1 and TRBJ1-4; 10 bases fit TRBD1. Germline V lookup: CDR1 MNHNS, CDR2 SASEGT. This CDR3 contains 15 residues. With 6 bases clipped from V and 3 bases from J, the junction kept 4 bases outside the gene matches. As DNA, the CDR3 is TGTGCCAGCAGGGACAGGGGGTGGGCTAATGAAAAACTGTTTTTT. It yields the protein CASRDRGWANEKLFF.

CDR3 nucleotide sequence: TGTGCCAGCAGCAGAGAGGGTCGGGCTAATGAAAAACTGTTTTTT. Its protein product is CASSREGRANEKLFF. The chain carries TRBV5-4 and TRBJ1-4, with unresolved D. Germline CDR1 is SGHNT and CDR2 is YYREEE (reference sequence). The CDR3 loop spans 15 amino acids. Trimming pared 4 bases from V and 3 bases from J, leaving 13 bases between.

The chain has TRBV7-7 and TRBJ2-2; the match to TRBD1 covers 7 bases. V dropped 5 bases and J dropped 4; count of bases not matched to a gene: 7. The CDR3 spans 15 residues. CDR1 SSHAT and CDR2 FNYEAQ come from the germline V gene (reference sequence). CDR3 region: CASSVDRAITGELFF. The CDR3 bases are TGTGCCAGCAGCGTTGACAGGGCCATCACCGGGGAGCTGTTTTTT.